This is a list of T cell receptor beta chains from one sample in a study of blood T cell repertoires in COVID-19. The method was immunoSEQ multiplex PCR; TCRdb's version includes in-frame clones alone and lacks a portion of them. Here the sample spans around 450,000 clones, 87% being singletons. Sequencing was done on a sample of PBMCs or T cells enriched from blood (not recorded which). These receptors were taken from a woman aged 18-29 years with acute COVID-19. CDR3s include the opening cysteine and the closing phenylalanine or tryptophan. The order of the fields is D gene, J gene, V gene, CDR3 protein, CDR3 DNA. The D gene is left open where the match is weak.

D gene: NA; J gene: TRBJ1-1; V gene: TRBV28; CDR3 protein: CASSSYVREAFF; CDR3 DNA: TGTGCCAGCAGTTCATACGTCAGGGAAGCTTTCTTT
D gene: TRBD1; J gene: TRBJ2-3; V gene: TRBV14; CDR3 protein: CASSQVKRTGGTDTQYF; CDR3 DNA: TGTGCCAGCAGCCAAGTAAAAAGGACAGGGGGAACAGATACGCAGTATTTT
D gene: NA; J gene: TRBJ1-4; V gene: TRBV27; CDR3 protein: CASSPRVTDEKLFF; CDR3 DNA: TGTGCCAGCAGTCCCAGGGTAACGGATGAAAAACTGTTTTTT
D gene: TRBD1; J gene: TRBJ2-5; V gene: TRBV29-1; CDR3 protein: CSGRGQGAWETQYF; CDR3 DNA: TGCAGCGGGAGGGGTCAGGGGGCTTGGGAGACCCAGTACTTC
D gene: TRBD2; J gene: TRBJ2-1; V gene: TRBV2; CDR3 protein: CASSSSGVYNEQFF; CDR3 DNA: TGTGCCAGCAGTTCGAGCGGGGTCTACAATGAGCAGTTCTTC
D gene: TRBD2; J gene: TRBJ2-7; V gene: TRBV7-9; CDR3 protein: CASSLARSGGYEQYF; CDR3 DNA: TGTGCCAGCAGCTTAGCGCGGAGCGGGGGCTACGAGCAGTACTTC
D gene: NA; J gene: TRBJ2-5; V gene: TRBV9; CDR3 protein: CASSVDPGQETQYF; CDR3 DNA: TGTGCCAGCAGCGTAGATCCAGGACAAGAGACCCAGTACTTC
D gene: NA; J gene: TRBJ2-7; V gene: TRBV30; CDR3 protein: CAWGAGDGEQYF; CDR3 DNA: TGTGCCTGGGGTGCAGGGGATGGCGAGCAGTACTTC
D gene: NA; J gene: TRBJ2-7; V gene: TRBV2; CDR3 protein: CASRLAFFYEQYF; CDR3 DNA: TGTGCCAGCAGGCTAGCGTTTTTCTACGAGCAGTACTTC
D gene: TRBD2; J gene: TRBJ2-7; V gene: TRBV19; CDR3 protein: CASSPSGASYEQYF; CDR3 DNA: TGTGCCAGTAGTCCTAGCGGGGCCTCCTACGAGCAGTACTTC